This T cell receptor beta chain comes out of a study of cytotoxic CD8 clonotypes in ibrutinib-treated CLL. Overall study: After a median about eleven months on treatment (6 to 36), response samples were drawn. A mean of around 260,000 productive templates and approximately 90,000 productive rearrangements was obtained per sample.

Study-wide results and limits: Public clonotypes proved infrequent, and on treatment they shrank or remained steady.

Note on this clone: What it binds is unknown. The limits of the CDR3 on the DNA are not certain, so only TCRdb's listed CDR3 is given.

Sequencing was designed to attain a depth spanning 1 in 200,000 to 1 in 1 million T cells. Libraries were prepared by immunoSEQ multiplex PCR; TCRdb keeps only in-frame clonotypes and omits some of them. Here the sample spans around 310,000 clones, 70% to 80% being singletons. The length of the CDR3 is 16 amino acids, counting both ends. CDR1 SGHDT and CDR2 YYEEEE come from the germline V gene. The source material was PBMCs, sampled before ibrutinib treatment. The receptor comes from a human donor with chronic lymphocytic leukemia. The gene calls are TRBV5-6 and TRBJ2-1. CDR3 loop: CASSSTSWGARDEQFF.